This TCR beta chain was retrieved from a study of cytotoxic CD8 clonotypes in ibrutinib-treated CLL. Study findings and constraints: Starting clonality was above that of age-matched healthy donors and tracked circulating CD8+ T-cell counts. Patients with sustained remission and those progressing were sampled at differing times.

With respect to this clone: Its antigen is unknown.

This table comes from immunoSEQ multiplex PCR, and its TCRdb copy is limited to in-frame clones, with some not included. This table holds around 310,000 clones, approximately 80% found once. The CDR3 is made up of 13 amino acids. V dropped 5 bases and J dropped 6; count of bases not matched to a gene: 7. Per germline, CDR1 SGHVS and CDR2 FNYEAQ. This clonotype originated in a human donor with chronic lymphocytic leukemia. The chain links TRBV7-6 to TRBJ2-7, with 7 bases lining up with TRBD2. Sequences were derived from PBMCs, sampled before ibrutinib treatment. The CDR3 region is CASSPSLAGEQYF. The CDR3 DNA reads as TGTGCCAGCAGCCCCAGTTTAGCGGGCGAGCAGTACTTC. Drawing the rest from reference TRBV7-6 and TRBJ2-7, the complete variable domain is GAGVSQSPRYKVTKRGQDVALRCDPISGHVSLYWYRQALGQGPEFLTYFNYEAQQDKSGLPNDRFSAERPEGSISTLTIQRTEQRDSAMYRCASSPSLAGEQYFGPGTRLTVT.